This TCR beta chain stems from a study of T cell responses to AZD1222 COVID-19 vaccine. Looking at the study overall: Second-dose schedules of about 4 or about 12 weeks were combined. Points from the study as a whole: Donors in the cohort were predominantly white British and more often female, and clonal diversity was possibly underestimated. There were repertoire samples only from the period after the peak T cell response.

Data came from immunoSEQ multiplex PCR; TCRdb stores just in-frame clones and leaves some out. The sample lists about 130,000 clones, about 89% occurring once. The CDR3 is made up of 15 amino acids. Trimming cost V 2 bases and J 2 bases, with 13 bases left between them. In germline, CDR1 is SGHAT, CDR2 FQNNGV. This clone has just one count. Its antigen is currently unknown. The specimen comprised peripheral blood, sampled on day 0 of AZD1222 vaccination. V is TRBV11-2 and J is TRBJ2-7; D unclear. The TCR comes from an adult in good health. Written as DNA, the CDR3 is TGTGCCAGCAGCTTATCCCACCGAGGTACCTACGAGCAGTACTTC. This codes for CASSLSHRGTYEQYF. Full variable domain (remainder filled in from reference TRBV11-2 and TRBJ2-7): EAGVAQSPRYKIIEKRQSVAFWCNPISGHATLYWYQQILGQGPKLLIQFQNNGVVDDSQLPKDRFSAERLKGVDSTLKIQPAKLEDSAVYLCASSLSHRGTYEQYFGPGTRLTVT.